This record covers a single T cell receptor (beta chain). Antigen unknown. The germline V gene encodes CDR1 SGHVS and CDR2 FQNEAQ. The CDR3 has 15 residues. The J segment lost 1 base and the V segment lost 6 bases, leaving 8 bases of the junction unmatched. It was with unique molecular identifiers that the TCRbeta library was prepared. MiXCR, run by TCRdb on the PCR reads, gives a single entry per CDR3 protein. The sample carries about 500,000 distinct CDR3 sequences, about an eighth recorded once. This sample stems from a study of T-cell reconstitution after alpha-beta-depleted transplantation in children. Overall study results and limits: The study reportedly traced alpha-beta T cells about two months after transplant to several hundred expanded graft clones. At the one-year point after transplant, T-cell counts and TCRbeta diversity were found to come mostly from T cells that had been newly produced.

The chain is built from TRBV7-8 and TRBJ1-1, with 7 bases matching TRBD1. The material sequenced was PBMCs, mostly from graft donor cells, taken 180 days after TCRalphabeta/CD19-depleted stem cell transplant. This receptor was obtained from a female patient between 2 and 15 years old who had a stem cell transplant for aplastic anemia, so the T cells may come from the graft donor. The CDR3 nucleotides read TGTGCCAGCAGTTCGATTGGGACAGCGAACACTGAAGCTTTCTTT. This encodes CASSSIGTANTEAFF.